This T cell receptor beta chain was sequenced in a study of response to subunit inactivated influenza vaccine. From the RT-PCR reads, TCRdb called clonotypes with MiXCR, one entry per CDR3 protein. This sample has more than 550,000 distinct CDR3 sequences, with 12% found just once. Findings and caveats of the study: The authors suggested that few new T cells are recruited per seasonal influenza vaccination.

In its sample, this clonotype was seen a few times. The antigen is undetermined. The CDR3 length is 15 residues. V dropped 5 bases and J dropped 1 base, with 14 bases sitting between them. The V call is TRBV12-3 or TRBV12-4, the J call TRBJ1-2; maybe TRBD1 (6 bases). The sequenced sample was PBMCs from blood, obtained on the day of vaccination. This TCR was sampled from a man aged 45-60 years who received an inactivated influenza vaccine. CDR3 coding DNA: TGTGCCAGCAGTCCGACAGGTCCTCGTAACTATGGCTACACCTTC. Its translation: CASSPTGPRNYGYTF.